These 30 T cell receptor beta chains were all obtained from the same sample, sequenced in a study of shared clonotypes between healthy human individuals. The data were produced by immunoSEQ multiplex PCR, yet TCRdb's version contains in-frame clones alone and is incomplete. The profile shows hundreds of thousands of clones, 70% to 80% of them singletons. Sample: PBMCs. Source of these receptors: a woman in her thirties or forties in good health. Some clones in this sample may be carry-over from other donors' samples.

The J gene is TRBJ2-1, the V gene TRBV30, with 14 bases identical to TRBD2. The V segment lost 0 bases and the J segment 8 bases; nucleotides outside the gene matches: 6. The germline V gene has CDR1 GTSNPN and CDR2 SVGIG (reference sequence). The CDR3 extends over 16 amino acids. The CDR3: CAWSVGLAGAGDEQFF. The CDR3 nucleotides read TGTGCCTGGAGTGTGGGACTAGCGGGAGCGGGTGATGAGCAGTTCTTC.

This chain joins TRBV2 and TRBJ2-7; unclear D gene. Between the trimmed V and J ends, which lost 4 bases and 10 bases, there was a span of 11 bases. This CDR3 has 11 amino acids. Germline V gene sequence: CDR1 SNHLY, CDR2 FYNNEI. The CDR3: CASSGADLQYF. For the CDR3, the DNA is TGTGCCAGCAGTGGGGCCGACCTACAGTACTTC.

Details on this clone: The junction departs from the called germline gene at one end, perhaps through a read error. In nucleotides, the CDR3 is TGTGCCAGCAGTGAAAGAGCTCTCCCGTTCTACTCCCACGAGCAGTACTTC. Encoded protein: CASSERALPFYSHEQYF. This sequence joins TRBV6-1 and TRBJ2-7; D is undetermined. The CDR3 is 17 residues long. CDR1 MNHNS and CDR2 SASEGT come from the germline V gene.

The CDR3 protein is CASSSRTDLYGYTF. For the CDR3, the DNA is TGTGCCAGCAGTTCGAGGACAGACCTCTATGGCTACACCTTC. The chain couples TRBV28 to TRBJ1-2; perhaps TRBD1 as D (6 bases). The germline V and J ends were trimmed by 4 bases and 4 bases, with 13 bases remaining between them. The CDR3 consists of 14 residues. Germline CDR1 MDHEN, CDR2 SYDVKM.

This clone was observed a few times. The chain has TRBV28 and TRBJ2-3; TRBD1 matches 8 bases. The trim removed 5 bases at V and 2 bases at J, leaving 6 bases unmatched. This CDR3 contains 15 residues. The germline CDR1 and CDR2 sequences are MDHEN and SYDVKM. CDR3 nucleotides: TGTGCCAGCAGTAAACAGGGGGGTAACACAGATACGCAGTATTTT. Its protein is CASSKQGGNTDTQYF.

The rearrangement joins TRBV9 to TRBJ2-3; D gene uncertain. The CDR3 contains 15 residues. Trimming left V 0 bases short and J 2 bases short, with 10 bases between. Germline V gene data show CDR1 as SGDLS and CDR2 as YYNGEE. The CDR3 DNA reads TGTGCCAGCAGCGTAGGGGGAACAAACACAGATACGCAGTATTTT. Its protein product is CASSVGGTNTDTQYF.

The V and J genes are TRBV6-6 and TRBJ2-7; TRBD2 agrees at 10 bases. V gave up 4 bases and J gave up 2 bases; unmatched junction bases: 2. In germline, CDR1 is MNHNY, CDR2 SVGAGI (reference sequence). CDR3 length: 14 amino acids. CDR3 DNA sequence: TGTGCCAGCAGTTCTACTAGCGGGACCTACGAGCAGTACTTC. Protein sequence: CASSSTSGTYEQYF.

The gene calls are TRBV11-2 and TRBJ2-7; D call uncertain. CDR1 SGHAT and CDR2 FQNNGV come from the germline V gene. Trimming left V 5 bases short and J 2 bases short, with 10 bases between. The CDR3 is made up of 13 amino acids. DNA for the CDR3: TGTGCCAGCAGCCCAGAGGCAACCTACGAGCAGTACTTC. Translation: CASSPEATYEQYF.

This rearrangement joins TRBV5-6 to TRBJ1-2; D is perhaps TRBD1 (6 bases). This CDR3 region has 15 residues. With 2 bases removed from V and 4 bases from J, the gap between germline ends came to 15 bases. The germline V gene has CDR1 SGHDT and CDR2 YYEEEE. CDR3 protein: CASSLGGPTPYGYTF. CDR3 bases: TGTGCCAGCAGCTTAGGGGGGCCTACTCCCTATGGCTACACCTTC.

The chain has TRBV18 and TRBJ2-1; D is ambiguous. This CDR3 is built from 13 residues. V was cut by 0 bases and J by 8 bases, with 8 bases left in between. Germline V gene data show CDR1 as KGHSH and CDR2 as LQKENI. CDR3 coding DNA: TGTGCCAGCTCACCACCTTGGGCGGATGAGCAGTTCTTC. It yields the protein CASSPPWADEQFF.

Written as DNA, the CDR3 is TGTGCCAGCAGCTTCGGCTCAGGGACACCGTACGAGCAGTACTTC. Translated, it gives CASSFGSGTPYEQYF. The V gene is TRBV7-3, the J gene TRBJ2-7; D possibly corresponds to TRBD1 (6 bases). Germline lookup yields CDR1 SGHTA and CDR2 FQGTGA. V gave up 3 bases and J gave up 4 bases, with 16 bases separating them. CDR3 size: 15 residues.

About this clone itself: This specimen includes other DNA sequences encoding the same CDR3. V usage is TRBV7-9 and J usage is TRBJ2-7, with D hard to call. V was pared by 0 bases and J by 3 bases, with 6 bases between. This CDR3 contains 13 residues. Looked up from germline, CDR1 is SEHNR and CDR2 is FQNEAQ (reference sequence). The CDR3 DNA reads as TGTGCCAGCAGCTTAGCCAGCAGCTACGAGCAGTACTTC. Translating gives CASSLASSYEQYF.

This clone was seen at least ten times. The CDR3 reads CASAPRTGAETQYF. The CDR3 DNA is TGTGCTAGTGCCCCCAGGACAGGGGCCGAGACCCAGTACTTC. The chain recombines TRBV12-5 with TRBJ2-5; 9 bases are shared with TRBD1. Germline CDR1 reads LGHNT; CDR2 reads FRNRAP. The CDR3 runs to 14 residues. J gave up 5 bases and V 7 bases, and 8 bases lay outside the gene matches.

The V gene is TRBV11-2, the J gene TRBJ2-7; the D is unclear. V dropped 0 bases and J dropped 2 bases, with 8 bases sitting between them. CDR1 SGHAT and CDR2 FQNNGV come from the germline V gene. The CDR3 length is 14 residues. This CDR3 reads CASSLERQTYEQYF. Written as DNA, the CDR3 is TGTGCCAGCAGCTTAGAGAGGCAAACCTACGAGCAGTACTTC.

The CDR3 region has the DNA TGTGCCAGCAGCTTGGCGTCCGGGGAAGCTAACTATGGCTACACCTTC. Its translation: CASSLASGEANYGYTF. The chain carries TRBV5-4 and TRBJ1-2; D not resolved. CDR1 and CDR2 (germline): SGHNT, YYREEE (reference sequence). The CDR3 is 16 residues long. V lost 0 bases, J lost 0 bases, and 12 bases lay in between.

This clone has a handful of counts. The CDR3 DNA sequence: TGTGCCTGGAGTACGGGGGCCCATGAAAAACTGTTTTTT. Translated, it gives CAWSTGAHEKLFF. The rearrangement uses TRBV30 and TRBJ1-4, with a weak D call TRBD1 (6 bases). Germline V lookup: CDR1 GTSNPN, CDR2 SVGIG (reference sequence). CDR3 length: 13 residues. The V end was cut by 2 bases, the J end by 6 bases, with 10 bases between.

This sequence joins TRBV15 and TRBJ1-1; D perhaps matches TRBD1 (6 bases). This CDR3 region has 15 residues. Per the germline V gene, CDR1 is LNHNV and CDR2 is YYDKDF (reference sequence). V was trimmed by 1 base and J by 6 bases, leaving 15 bases between them. CDR3 bases: TGTGCCACCAGCAGAGTCGGGGGGCCTGGGGCTGAAGCTTTCTTT. Translation: CATSRVGGPGAEAFF.

The V and J genes are TRBV29-1 and TRBJ2-1, with D tentatively TRBD1 (5 bases). Germline V gene lookup returns CDR1 SQVTM and CDR2 ANQGSEA. The CDR3 is 16 residues long. Trimming pared 4 bases from V and 0 bases from J, leaving 16 bases between. The CDR3 region is CSVVFWDRGSYNEQFF. CDR3 bases: TGCAGCGTTGTGTTCTGGGATAGGGGCTCCTACAATGAGCAGTTCTTC.

V is TRBV9 and J is TRBJ2-1; D remains ambiguous. From germline, CDR1 is SGDLS and CDR2 YYNGEE. Trimming removed 4 bases at V and 5 bases at J, with 10 bases between. The CDR3 has 13 residues. As DNA, the CDR3 is TGTGCCAGCAGCCCCCATCCGGACAATGAGCAGTTCTTC. It specifies CASSPHPDNEQFF.

With regard to this clone: This same CDR3 is encoded by further DNA sequences in the sample. The chain employs TRBV14 and TRBJ1-1; D gene unclear. The CDR3 length is 13 residues. CDR1 is SGHDN, CDR2 FVKESK, per germline. With 1 base removed from V and 2 bases from J, the gap between germline ends came to 5 bases. The CDR3 DNA sequence: TGTGCCAGCAGCCAAGGGGCAAACACTGAAGCTTTCTTT. This sequence encodes CASSQGANTEAFF.

The gene calls are TRBV4-1 and TRBJ1-1; 8 nucleotides match TRBD1. CDR3 length: 16 residues. Trimming removed 1 base from V and 1 base from J; junction bases left unmatched: 5. CDR1 is MGHRA and CDR2 is YSYEKL in the germline V gene. This CDR3 reads CASSQAGGRRNTEAFF. The DNA for the CDR3 is TGCGCCAGCAGCCAAGCAGGGGGCAGGAGGAACACTGAAGCTTTCTTT.

The count of this clone is one. J is TRBJ2-4 and V is TRBV7-9; 7 nucleotides align to TRBD2. The CDR3 sequence is 19 residues long. The V segment lost 0 bases and the J segment 2 bases; nucleotides outside the gene matches: 13. CDR1 and CDR2 from the germline V gene are SEHNR and FQNEAQ (reference sequence). The CDR3 spells CASSLALAEPRGTKNIQYF. For the CDR3, the DNA is TGTGCCAGCAGCTTAGCGCTAGCGGAGCCAAGGGGAACCAAAAACATTCAGTACTTC.

This clone was observed a few times. This chain links TRBV4-1 with TRBJ2-2, with TRBD2 matching over 13 bases. The V gene's germline CDR1 is MGHRA and CDR2 YSYEKL. The CDR3 is made up of 17 amino acids. V shed 4 bases, J shed 6 bases, and the junction held 8 bases outside the gene matches. DNA of the CDR3: TGCGCCAGCAGCCCCCCAACTAGCGGGAGGGCCCCCGGGGAGCTGTTTTTT. Translating gives CASSPPTSGRAPGELFF.

The chain recombines TRBV28 with TRBJ1-1; D not certain. The CDR3 contains 15 residues. The V end lost 4 bases, the J end lost 0 bases, and 12 bases lay between the germline ends. CDR1 is MDHEN, CDR2 SYDVKM, per germline. CDR3 coding DNA: TGTGCCAGCAGTTACCGGACGGCCCTGAACACTGAAGCTTTCTTT. It yields the protein CASSYRTALNTEAFF.

V and J are TRBV11-2 and TRBJ2-5, with unresolved D. The germline V gene encodes CDR1 SGHAT and CDR2 FQNNGV. The CDR3 has 14 residues. Trimming left V 2 bases short and J 5 bases short, with 12 bases between. The CDR3 bases are TGTGCCAGCAGCTTACTCGGAGAGGAGGAGACCCAGTACTTC. Encoded protein: CASSLLGEEETQYF. Full variable domain (missing parts from reference TRBV11-2 and TRBJ2-5): EAGVAQSPRYKIIEKRQSVAFWCNPISGHATLYWYQQILGQGPKLLIQFQNNGVVDDSQLPKDRFSAERLKGVDSTLKIQPAKLEDSAVYLCASSLLGEEETQYFGPGTRLLVL.

The V and J genes are TRBV19 and TRBJ1-1; D remains unclear. This CDR3 comprises 14 residues. V dropped 9 bases and J dropped 1 base, with 15 bases sitting between them. Germline CDR1 LNHDA, CDR2 SQIVND (reference sequence). CDR3: CASSGDRGNTEAFF. The CDR3 DNA reads as TGTGCCAGCTCAGGAGACCGTGGGAACACTGAAGCTTTCTTT.

This chain connects TRBV5-1 to TRBJ2-7; maybe TRBD1 (5 bases). Germline CDR1 reads SGHRS; CDR2 reads YFSETQ. The CDR3 spans 14 residues. V gave up 2 bases and J gave up 0 bases, with 9 bases separating them. The CDR3 coding sequence is TGCGCCAGCAGCTTTGGAGACAGCTCCTACGAGCAGTACTTC. Protein: CASSFGDSSYEQYF.

A remark on this clone: This same CDR3 is encoded by further DNA sequences in the sample. The rearrangement links TRBV9 to TRBJ2-1; 7 bases map to TRBD1. Germline-derived CDR1 and CDR2 are SGDLS and YYNGEE. Trimming took 2 bases from V and 5 from J; bases not matched to a gene: 4. This CDR3 region has 14 residues. CDR3 nucleotides: TGTGCCAGCAGCGTTGGACAGGACAACAATGAGCAGTTCTTC. Its protein is CASSVGQDNNEQFF.

J is TRBJ2-7 and V is TRBV6-5; a possible D gene is TRBD2 (5 bases). Trimming shortened V by 5 bases and J by 3 bases, and 11 bases separated the two germline ends. The CDR3 covers 13 residues. Germline CDR1 MNHEY, CDR2 SVGAGI. The DNA for the CDR3 is TGTGCCAGCAGTCGGGGATCCTTCTACGAGCAGTACTTC. As protein: CASSRGSFYEQYF.

The chain couples TRBV19 to TRBJ1-5; D possibly corresponds to TRBD1 (5 bases). V gave up 0 bases and J gave up 3 bases, with 12 bases separating them. This CDR3 has 16 residues. Germline CDR1 reads LNHDA; CDR2 reads SQIVND (reference sequence). CDR3: CASSIDHRRINQPQHF. In DNA, the CDR3 is TGTGCCAGTAGTATAGATCACAGGAGGATCAATCAGCCCCAGCATTTT. Combining the CDR3 with reference TRBV19 and TRBJ1-5 gives the whole variable domain DGGITQSPKYLFRKEGQNVTLSCEQNLNHDAMYWYRQDPGQGLRLIYYSQIVNDFQKGDIAEGYSVSREKKESFPLTVTSAQKNPTAFYLCASSIDHRRINQPQHFGDGTRLSIL.